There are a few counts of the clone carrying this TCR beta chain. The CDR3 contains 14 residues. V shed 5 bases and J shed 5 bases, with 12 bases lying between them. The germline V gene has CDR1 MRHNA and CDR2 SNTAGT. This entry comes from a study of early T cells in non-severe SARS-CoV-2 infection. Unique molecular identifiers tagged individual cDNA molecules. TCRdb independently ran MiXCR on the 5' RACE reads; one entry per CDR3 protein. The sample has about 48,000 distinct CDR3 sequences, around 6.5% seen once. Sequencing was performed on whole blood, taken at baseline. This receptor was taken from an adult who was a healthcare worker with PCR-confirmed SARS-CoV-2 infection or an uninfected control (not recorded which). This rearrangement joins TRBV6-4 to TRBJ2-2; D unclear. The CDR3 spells CASSLDLDTGELFF. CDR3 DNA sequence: TGTGCCAGCAGTCTGGACCTAGATACCGGGGAGCTGTTTTTT.